This passage covers 31 T cell receptor beta chains from one sample sequenced in a study of T cells in Graves' hyperthyroidism and ophthalmopathy (dated by TCRdb to the late 2010s). Libraries were constructed by multiplex PCR. This sample was sequenced with an Illumina HiSeq 2000. The TCR beta CDR3 regions were amplified from RNA transcripts. The TCR CDR3 was subjected to a first round of RT-PCR using the HTBI primer set and the Qiagen OneStep RT-PCR kit. TCRdb applied fastp at Q25 and MiXCR to the public reads, then kept only in-frame beta chains. Every CDR3 protein is listed once, alongside the most common genes and DNA of its rows. The sample table lists some 300,000 distinct CDR3 sequences, roughly 19% of them with a count of one. The ten most abundant clones make up 35% to 40% of the sample. The specimen sequenced was blood. These receptors originate from a man aged 50-60 years with Graves' ophthalmopathy.

The sample holds many counts of this clonotype. The rearrangement links TRBV12-3 or TRBV12-4 to TRBJ2-6; 7 nucleotides line up with TRBD2. This CDR3 region has 17 residues. V gave up 6 bases and J gave up 0 bases; unmatched junction bases: 8. The CDR3 loop is CASRPTAGSSGANVLTF. DNA for the CDR3: TGTGCCAGCAGACCGACAGCGGGGAGCTCTGGGGCCAACGTCCTGACTTTC.

This clonotype was counted a few times. The V call is TRBV20-1, the J call TRBJ2-4, with 12 bases identical to TRBD2. The CDR3 has 15 residues. The germline V gene has CDR1 DFQATT and CDR2 SNEGSKA (reference sequence). J lost 8 bases, V lost 3 bases, and 8 bases had no gene match. CDR3 region: CSASPTSGRGDIQYF. The CDR3, as DNA: TGCAGTGCTAGCCCGACTAGCGGGAGAGGGGACATTCAGTACTTC.

This clonotype was picked up many times. At one of its ends the junction is not consistent with the germline gene, which may arise from a read error. V is TRBV11-2 and J is TRBJ2-7, with 7 bases that match TRBD1. The CDR3 spans 15 residues. CDR1 is SGHAT and CDR2 is FQNNGV in the germline V gene. The DNA of the CDR3 is TGTGCCAGCAGCCTCGGGACAGACTTTTACTACGGGCAGTACTTC. It specifies CASSLGTDFYYGQYF. Variable domain in full (rest from reference TRBV11-2 and TRBJ2-7): EAGVAQSPRYKIIEKRQSVAFWCNPISGHATLYWYQQILGQGPKLLIQFQNNGVVDDSQLPKDRFSAERLKGVDSTLKIQPAKLEDSAVYLCASSLGTDFYYGQYFGPGTRLTVT.

There are a few counts of this clonotype. One junction end disagrees with the germline gene, perhaps due to a read error. This sequence joins TRBV28 and TRBJ2-2, with 8 bases aligning to TRBD1. Germline lookup yields CDR1 MDHEN and CDR2 SYDVKM. The CDR3 has 16 amino acids. The CDR3 region has the DNA TGTGCCAGCAGTTTATCTCGGACAGGGAACCCCGGGGAGCTGTTTTTT. Amino acids: CASSLSRTGNPGELFF.

Only a few counts were recorded for this clonotype. V and J are TRBV19 and TRBJ2-7; D is possibly TRBD1 or TRBD2 (6 bases each). Trimming left V 5 bases short and J 3 bases short, with 17 bases between. Germline values: CDR1 LNHDA, CDR2 SQIVND (reference sequence). This CDR3 region has 15 residues. CDR3 sequence: CASSVLGGRNYEQYF. CDR3 nucleotide sequence: TGTGCCAGTAGTGTCCTCGGGGGCAGAAACTACGAGCAGTACTTC. The full variable domain, with the rest looked up from reference TRBV19 and TRBJ2-7, is DGGITQSPKYLFRKEGQNVTLSCEQNLNHDAMYWYRQDPGQGLRLIYYSQIVNDFQKGDIAEGYSVSREKKESFPLTVTSAQKNPTAFYLCASSVLGGRNYEQYFGPGTRLTVT.

This clonotype came up a few times. This chain joins TRBV6-1 and TRBJ1-1; D gene unclear. Germline CDR1 and CDR2: MNHNS and SASEGT. The CDR3 totals 14 residues. V shed 6 bases and J shed 2 bases, with 13 bases lying between them. CDR3 sequence reads: CASSPSPINTEAFF. The DNA for the CDR3 is TGTGCCAGCAGCCCCTCCCCCATTAACACTGAAGCTTTCTTT.

This clonotype came up a few times. The chain has TRBV6-1 and TRBJ2-3; D call uncertain. V gave up 8 bases and J gave up 0 bases, with 15 bases separating them. Germline lookup yields CDR1 MNHNS and CDR2 SASEGT. The CDR3 totals 15 residues. CDR3: CASRLLFSSTDTQYF. Written as DNA, the CDR3 is TGTGCCAGCCGGTTATTATTTTCTAGCACAGATACGCAGTATTTT.

This clonotype was observed at least ten times. V and J are TRBV7-3 and TRBJ2-1; D is unclear. The CDR3 consists of 15 residues. Germline V lookup: CDR1 SGHTA, CDR2 FQGTGA. V lost 6 bases and J 6 bases, leaving 18 bases between the germline ends. CDR3 nucleotides: TGTGCCAGCAGTCTCGACCCACCCCCAACCAATGAGCAGTTCTTC. It translates to CASSLDPPPTNEQFF.

The chain is built from TRBV19 and TRBJ2-6; D is unclear. The V gene's germline CDR1 is LNHDA and CDR2 SQIVND (reference sequence). V was cut by 3 bases and J by 0 bases, with 15 bases left in between. The CDR3 totals 18 residues. The CDR3 coding sequence is TGTGCCAGTAGTATTCGGAATAGCTGGAGCTCTGGGGCCAACGTCCTGACTTTC. Residues: CASSIRNSWSSGANVLTF. Full variable domain (remainder filled in from reference TRBV19 and TRBJ2-6): DGGITQSPKYLFRKEGQNVTLSCEQNLNHDAMYWYRQDPGQGLRLIYYSQIVNDFQKGDIAEGYSVSREKKESFPLTVTSAQKNPTAFYLCASSIRNSWSSGANVLTFGAGSRLTVL.

There are a few counts of this clonotype. The J gene is TRBJ2-7, the V gene TRBV6-6; weak D call: TRBD1 (7 bases). This CDR3 contains 15 residues. Germline values: CDR1 MNHNY, CDR2 SVGAGI (reference sequence). The V end was cut by 2 bases, the J end by 5 bases, with 16 bases between. As DNA, the CDR3 is TGTGCCAGCAGTTACGTCCGGCAGGGGGAGGACGAGCAGTACTTC. Residues: CASSYVRQGEDEQYF.

This chain joins TRBV4-2 and TRBJ2-1; 9 bases line up with TRBD1. The trim removed 1 base at V and 6 bases at J, leaving 10 bases unmatched. Germline V gene sequence: CDR1 LGHNA, CDR2 YNFKEQ. CDR3 length: 17 amino acids. The CDR3 DNA follows: TGTGCCAGCAGCCAAGGGACAGGGACAGGGTATCTCAATGAGCAGTTCTTC. It yields the protein CASSQGTGTGYLNEQFF.

This chain connects TRBV9 to TRBJ2-5; D gene unclear. Trimming pared 0 bases from V and 9 bases from J, leaving 12 bases between. The CDR3 length is 13 residues. Per germline, CDR1 SGDLS and CDR2 YYNGEE. This CDR3 reads CASSVEMDGSQYF. The DNA for the CDR3 is TGTGCCAGCAGCGTAGAGATGGACGGGTCCCAGTACTTC.

A few counts support this clonotype. The V gene is TRBV15, the J gene TRBJ2-7, with a possible D match to TRBD2 (7 bases). CDR1 and CDR2 from the germline V gene are LNHNV and YYDKDF (reference sequence). With 3 bases removed from V and 2 bases from J, the gap between germline ends came to 8 bases. The CDR3 has 13 residues. The CDR3 DNA is TGTGCCACCAGCAGGGGGGGGCCCTACGAGCAGTACTTC. Protein product: CATSRGGPYEQYF. Full variable domain (rest looked up from reference TRBV15 and TRBJ2-7): DAMVIQNPRYQVTQFGKPVTLSCSQTLNHNVMYWYQQKSSQAPKLLFHYYDKDFNNEADTPDNFQSRRPNTSFCFLDIRSPGLGDTAMYLCATSRGGPYEQYFGPGTRLTVT.

This clonotype was found a few times. The V gene is TRBV5-8, the J gene TRBJ2-5; tentatively, D is TRBD2 (5 bases). Germline V lookup: CDR1 SGHTS, CDR2 YDEGEE. The CDR3 sequence is 13 residues long. V lost 1 base to trimming and J lost 5 bases, with 9 bases between them. The CDR3 here is CASSLRGTETQYF. The CDR3 DNA sequence: TGTGCCAGCAGCTTGCGGGGTACCGAGACCCAGTACTTC.

This clonotype was seen repeatedly, ten times or more. V usage is TRBV20-1 and J usage is TRBJ1-1; TRBD1 agrees at 8 bases. The germline V gene has CDR1 DFQATT and CDR2 SNEGSKA (reference sequence). The CDR3 totals 12 residues. With V trimmed by 6 bases and J by 5 bases, 5 bases remained unmatched. The chain's CDR3 is CSASDRGTEAFF. Written as DNA, the CDR3 is TGCAGTGCCAGCGACAGGGGTACTGAAGCTTTCTTT.

This clonotype was found many times. V is TRBV3-1 and J is TRBJ1-5; 10 bases are a match to TRBD1. The CDR3 has 13 amino acids. Germline trimming cut 4 bases from V and 10 bases from J; bases unmatched to any gene: 4. Germline assignment: CDR1 LGHDT and CDR2 YNNKEL (reference sequence). The CDR3 region has the DNA TGTGCCAGCAGCCGCGGACAGGGGGTCCCCCAGCATTTT. Protein product: CASSRGQGVPQHF. The full variable domain, rest sourced from reference TRBV3-1 and TRBJ1-5, is DTAVSQTPKYLVTQMGNDKSIKCEQNLGHDTMYWYKQDSKKFLKIMFSYNNKELIINETVPNRFSPKSPDKAHLNLHINSLELGDSAVYFCASSRGQGVPQHFGDGTRLSIL.

This chain uses TRBV19 with TRBJ1-1; D may be TRBD1 (5 bases). The germline CDR1 and CDR2 sequences are LNHDA and SQIVND (reference sequence). The CDR3 has 13 residues. With 2 bases removed from V and 4 bases from J, the gap between germline ends came to 8 bases. CDR3 loop: CASSIQGVTEAFF. The DNA of the CDR3 is TGTGCCAGTAGTATACAGGGAGTCACTGAAGCTTTCTTT. The full variable domain, its missing parts supplied by reference TRBV19 and TRBJ1-1, is DGGITQSPKYLFRKEGQNVTLSCEQNLNHDAMYWYRQDPGQGLRLIYYSQIVNDFQKGDIAEGYSVSREKKESFPLTVTSAQKNPTAFYLCASSIQGVTEAFFGQGTRLTVV.

Worth noting for this clonotype: A much larger clone differs by one base, so this may be a read error. Likely a read error: the CDR3 ends without its conserved phenylalanine or tryptophan. The V gene is TRBV12-3 or TRBV12-4, the J gene TRBJ1-5, with 8 nucleotides matching TRBD1. The junction had 4 bases not matched to a gene; V was cut back by 3 bases and J by 3 bases. This CDR3 contains 15 residues. The CDR3: CASSFRDRYNQPQHL. Here the CDR3 DNA reads TGTGCCAGCAGTTTTAGGGACAGGTACAATCAGCCCCAGCATCTT.

V is TRBV27 and J is TRBJ1-2, with D possibly matching TRBD1 (6 bases). The V gene's germline CDR1 is MNHEY and CDR2 SMNVEV (reference sequence). The CDR3 runs to 15 residues. Trimming shortened V by 5 bases and J by 1 base, and 14 bases separated the two germline ends. The CDR3 DNA reads TGTGCCAGCAGTGCTGACAGGCGTCTTAACTATGGCTACACCTTC. This codes for CASSADRRLNYGYTF.

At least ten counts were recorded for this clonotype. The chain uses TRBV20-1 and TRBJ1-5; tentatively, D is TRBD1 (5 bases). The CDR3 is made up of 13 amino acids. The germline CDR1 and CDR2 sequences are DFQATT and SNEGSKA (reference sequence). The CDR3 protein is CSTRVGSNQPQHF. CDR3 DNA sequence: TGCAGCACCAGGGTGGGTAGCAATCAGCCCCAGCATTTT.

The chain joins TRBV20-1 to TRBJ2-7; D not certain. The CDR3 has 10 amino acids. CDR1 is DFQATT, CDR2 SNEGSKA, per germline (reference sequence). Deletions cut 6 bases from V and 6 bases from J, with 9 bases between. Here the CDR3 reads CSAMIPEQYF. CDR3 DNA sequence: TGCAGTGCCATGATACCCGAGCAGTACTTC.

The J gene is TRBJ2-1, the V gene TRBV20-1; 7 bases match TRBD1. Germline V gene sequence: CDR1 DFQATT, CDR2 SNEGSKA (reference sequence). After removal of 2 bases from V and 10 bases from J, the junction contained 8 bases not matched to a gene. The CDR3 is made up of 13 amino acids. The CDR3 region is CSARNRDRSEQFF. The CDR3 DNA is TGCAGTGCTAGAAACCGGGACAGATCGGAGCAGTTCTTC.

The chain joins TRBV9 to TRBJ2-1, with a possible D match to TRBD2 (5 bases). Between the trimmed V and J ends, which lost 3 bases and 0 bases, there was a span of 10 bases. This CDR3 is 15 amino acids long. The V gene's germline CDR1 is SGDLS and CDR2 YYNGEE. Here the CDR3 DNA reads TGTGCCAGCAGCGGAGAGGGCCTCTCCTACAATGAGCAGTTCTTC. Translating it yields CASSGEGLSYNEQFF.

Only a few counts were recorded for this clonotype. The chain joins TRBV15 to TRBJ2-4, with a tentative D call TRBD1 (6 bases). Germline lookup yields CDR1 LNHNV and CDR2 YYDKDF (reference sequence). The V end was cut by 0 bases, the J end by 0 bases, with 18 bases between. CDR3 length: 19 amino acids. The CDR3 sequence: CATSRDRAGDLLAKNIQYF. The CDR3 DNA reads as TGTGCCACCAGCAGAGATCGGGCAGGGGACCTACTAGCCAAAAACATTCAGTACTTC.

V usage is TRBV7-9 and J usage is TRBJ1-1, with D hard to call. The ends were cut back, 1 base at V and 10 bases at J, with 13 bases in the middle. Germline loops: CDR1 SEHNR, CDR2 FQNEAQ (reference sequence). The CDR3 is made up of 13 amino acids. The CDR3 region is CASSLEQTGGAFF. DNA for the CDR3: TGTGCCAGCAGCTTAGAACAAACCGGAGGAGCTTTCTTT.

The CDR3 is CAIRSHNSGQANPYEQYF. The CDR3 nucleotides read TGTGCCATCAGATCCCATAACTCGGGACAGGCGAACCCCTACGAGCAGTACTTC. The V call is TRBV10-3, the J call TRBJ2-7; 8 bases map to TRBD1. The length of the CDR3 is 18 residues. J lost 2 bases, V lost 6 bases, and 18 bases had no gene match. Germline V lookup: CDR1 ENHRY, CDR2 SYGVKD.

The V call is TRBV10-1, the J call TRBJ2-2; 12 bases match TRBD2. Germline trimming cut 6 bases from V and 5 bases from J; bases unmatched to any gene: 7. This CDR3 has 16 amino acids. Germline V gene sequence: CDR1 WNHNN, CDR2 SYGVQD (reference sequence). The CDR3: CASREASGRATGELFF. CDR3 DNA: TGCGCCAGCAGGGAAGCTAGCGGGAGGGCAACCGGGGAGCTGTTTTTT.

This clonotype was observed a few times. The chain employs TRBV9 and TRBJ1-4; 7 bases agree with TRBD1. Germline CDR1 and CDR2: SGDLS and YYNGEE. The trim removed 5 bases at V and 8 bases at J, leaving 12 bases unmatched. The CDR3 loop spans 15 amino acids. The DNA of the CDR3 is TGTGCCAGCAGTGGAGGGGGCTTGGGTGAGGAAAAACTGTTTTTT. Its protein is CASSGGGLGEEKLFF. The entire variable domain, with the rest obtained from reference TRBV9 and TRBJ1-4, is as follows: DSGVTQTPKHLITATGQRVTLRCSPRSGDLSVYWYQQSLDQGLQFLIQYYNGEERAKGNILERFSAQQFPDLHSELNLSSLELGDSALYFCASSGGGLGEEKLFFGSGTQLSVL.

This clonotype was recorded many times. The rearrangement links TRBV28 to TRBJ2-7; either TRBD1 or TRBD2 may fit D (5 bases each). With 4 bases removed from V and 0 bases from J, the gap between germline ends came to 7 bases. Per the germline V gene, CDR1 is MDHEN and CDR2 is SYDVKM. The CDR3 spans 13 residues. The DNA of the CDR3 is TGTGCCAGCAGTTCGGGACCCTCCTACGAGCAGTACTTC. Amino acid sequence: CASSSGPSYEQYF.

This clonotype was picked up many times. The chain links TRBV7-2 to TRBJ2-5; TRBD2 is a possible D gene (7 bases). V lost 5 bases and J 4 bases, leaving 14 bases between the germline ends. The CDR3 contains 14 residues. Germline CDR1 SGHTA, CDR2 FQGNSA. The CDR3 bases are TGTGCCAGCAGCCGGGGGGCTAGCGGAGAGACCCAGTACTTC. Encoded protein: CASSRGASGETQYF.

This clonotype was counted only a few times. V gene TRBV12-3 or TRBV12-4 combines with J gene TRBJ1-2; D unclear. The V gene lost 8 bases and the J gene lost 2 bases, with 15 bases spanning the gap. The CDR3 has 14 residues. The CDR3 DNA is TGTGCCAGCCAGCCAGGAGGGTGGAACTATGGCTACACCTTC. Its protein is CASQPGGWNYGYTF.